This T cell receptor beta chain was observed in a study of response to subunit inactivated influenza vaccine. From the RT-PCR reads, TCRdb called clonotypes with MiXCR, one entry per CDR3 protein. The sample holds fewer than 550,000 distinct CDR3 sequences; around 25% are singletons and the top ten take approximately 1.9%. Study-wide points: Authors suggested each seasonal flu vaccination may recruit only limited numbers of new T cells.

The CDR3 loop spans 13 amino acids. Germline V gene lookup returns CDR1 MNHEY and CDR2 SVGEGT. Trimming removed 5 bases from V and 6 bases from J, with 11 bases in between. In the case of this clonotype: What it binds is unknown.

The chain employs TRBV6-2 or TRBV6-3 and TRBJ1-5; D is undetermined. Sequencing used CD4+ T cells sorted from PBMCs, obtained roughly 5 days after vaccination. The sequence was obtained from a man over 45 who received an inactivated influenza vaccine. The CDR3 DNA reads as TGTGCCAGCAGTATGCGTCGATCTCAGCCCCAGCATTTT. It specifies CASSMRRSQPQHF.